This T cell receptor (beta chain) was identified during a study of blood T cell repertoires in COVID-19 (dated by TCRdb to 2019 to 2021). For the wider study: Samples from collaborators originated in the United States, Italy and Spain and spanned both the acute and convalescent phases of COVID-19. The prospective study material was composed of cDNA or gDNA derived from T cells, B-cell-depleted T cells, or PBMCs. Deeply sampled blood TCRbeta repertoires from subjects exposed to, actively infected with, or recovered from COVID-19 were included in the dataset. A freely available public database, intended as a resource for researchers studying the immune response to SARS-CoV-2, is where the repertoires were released. The samples were drawn from two sources: the first 160 participants of the ongoing ImmuneRACE study, and over 950 subjects contributed by 6 global collaborators. Sample metadata almost always included a de-identified subject ID, COVID-19 status, age in years and sex. Where available, HLA class I and class II types were taken from metadata supplied by the sample provider and were not determined by assay-based typing.

V is pared back by 0 bases and J by 4 bases, with 5 bases lying between the germline termini. From cysteine to phenylalanine, the CDR3 is 13 amino acids long. CDR3 DNA is the only sequence kept; it has 39 bases, read in frame from the first base. Per the germline V gene (reference sequence), SGHKS is the CDR1 and YYEKEE is the CDR2. About this clone: Its antigen is unknown. There are no base qualities to consult, and no much larger clone falls within one base.

The immunoSEQ Assay, a bias-controlled multiplex PCR, was used to amplify TCRbeta CDR3 regions from genomic DNA. The published analysis was carried out like this. Within the assay, amplification of reference gene primers was used to estimate how many nucleated cells each sample contained. To quantify the absolute abundance of each unique TCRbeta CDR3 rearrangement, sequence reads were collapsed and filtered. For each sample, productive Simpson clonality was calculated by taking the square root of Simpson's diversity index across productive rearrangements. TCRdb carries this immuneACCESS record with in-frame sequences only. Its versions omit some clonotypes, under half of them owing to an unresolved V gene in the studies checked, with the rest unexplained. The DNA was the basis for D and trimming; V, J and clone size are from that table. The sample table records tens of thousands of clones; approximately 90% of these occur just once. 5.4% of the sample is held by the ten biggest clonotypes.

Findings and caveats that apply to the study as a whole: The amount of clinical and demographic metadata varied by source and participant and was provided uncurated.

Whole blood was collected in K2EDTA tubes by collaborating institutions according to the institutions' own protocols. For TCRbeta analysis, collaborators shipped samples as frozen whole blood, isolated PBMCs, or DNA extracted from either of those sample types. Recombination joined TRBV5-5 with TRBJ2-1; the D gene identity is not certain. The TCR was taken from a man in his sixties with acute or convalescent COVID-19. What was sequenced was peripheral blood. At the DNA level, the sequence is TGTGCCAGCAGCTTGGTTCAGTACAATGAGCAGTTCTTC. Its protein is CASSLVQYNEQFF.